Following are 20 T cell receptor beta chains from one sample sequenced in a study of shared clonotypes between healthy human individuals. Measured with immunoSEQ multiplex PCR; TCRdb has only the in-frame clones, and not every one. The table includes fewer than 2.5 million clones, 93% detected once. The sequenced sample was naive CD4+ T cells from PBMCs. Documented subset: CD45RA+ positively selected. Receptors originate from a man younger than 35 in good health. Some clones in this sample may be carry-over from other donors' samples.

CDR3 nucleotides: TGTGCCAGCAGCTCGCTCGGGCGGGGTACGCAGTATTTT. Protein product: CASSSLGRGTQYF. V gene TRBV5-4 combines with J gene TRBJ2-3; D may be TRBD2 (6 bases). CDR3 length: 13 amino acids. CDR1 and CDR2 (germline): SGHNT, YYREEE (reference sequence). Trimming removed 3 bases at V and 8 bases at J, with 13 bases between.

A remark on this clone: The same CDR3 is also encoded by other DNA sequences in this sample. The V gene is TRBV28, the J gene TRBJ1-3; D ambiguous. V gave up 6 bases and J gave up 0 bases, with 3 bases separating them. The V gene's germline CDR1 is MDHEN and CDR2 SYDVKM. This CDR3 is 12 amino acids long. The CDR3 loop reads CASRNSGNTIYF. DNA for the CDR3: TGTGCCAGCAGAAACTCTGGAAACACCATATATTTT.

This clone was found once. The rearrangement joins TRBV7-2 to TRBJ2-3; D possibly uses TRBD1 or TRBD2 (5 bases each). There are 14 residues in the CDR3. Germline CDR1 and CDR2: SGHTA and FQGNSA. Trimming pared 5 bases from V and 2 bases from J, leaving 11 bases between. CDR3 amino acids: CASSIGTVTDTQYF. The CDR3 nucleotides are TGTGCCAGCAGCATCGGGACGGTCACAGATACGCAGTATTTT.

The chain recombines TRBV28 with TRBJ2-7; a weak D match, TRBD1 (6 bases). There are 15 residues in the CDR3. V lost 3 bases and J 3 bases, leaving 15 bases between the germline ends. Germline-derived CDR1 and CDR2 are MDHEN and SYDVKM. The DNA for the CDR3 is TGTGCCAGCAGTTTCTCCCCGACAGGTTACTACGAGCAGTACTTC. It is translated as CASSFSPTGYYEQYF.

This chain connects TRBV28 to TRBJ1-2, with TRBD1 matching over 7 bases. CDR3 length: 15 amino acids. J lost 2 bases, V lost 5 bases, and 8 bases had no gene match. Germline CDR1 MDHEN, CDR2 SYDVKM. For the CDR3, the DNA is TGTGCCAGCAGTCCTGGACAGGCCGGGAACTATGGCTACACCTTC. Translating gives CASSPGQAGNYGYTF.

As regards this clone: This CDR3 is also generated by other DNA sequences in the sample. For the CDR3, the DNA is TGTGCCAGCTCACAAGGCGGAGAGACCCAGTACTTC. This encodes CASSQGGETQYF. J is TRBJ2-5 and V is TRBV18; no reliable D call. Germline V gene sequence: CDR1 KGHSH, CDR2 LQKENI. The CDR3 spans 12 residues. V lost 4 bases and J 4 bases, leaving 7 bases between the germline ends.

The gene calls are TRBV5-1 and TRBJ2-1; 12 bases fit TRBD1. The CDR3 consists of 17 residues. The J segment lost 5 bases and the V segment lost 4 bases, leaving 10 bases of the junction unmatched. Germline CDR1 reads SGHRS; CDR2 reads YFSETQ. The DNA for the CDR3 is TGCGCCAGCAGCCCAGGGACAGGGGGCGGGCGGGACAATGAGCAGTTCTTC. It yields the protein CASSPGTGGGRDNEQFF.

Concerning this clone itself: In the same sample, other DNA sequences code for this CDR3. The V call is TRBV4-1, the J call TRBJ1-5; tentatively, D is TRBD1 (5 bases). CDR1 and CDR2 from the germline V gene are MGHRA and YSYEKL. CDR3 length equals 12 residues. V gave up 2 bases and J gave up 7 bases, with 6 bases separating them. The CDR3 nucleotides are TGCGCCAGCAGCCAACAGGGCCAGCCCCAGCATTTT. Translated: CASSQQGQPQHF.

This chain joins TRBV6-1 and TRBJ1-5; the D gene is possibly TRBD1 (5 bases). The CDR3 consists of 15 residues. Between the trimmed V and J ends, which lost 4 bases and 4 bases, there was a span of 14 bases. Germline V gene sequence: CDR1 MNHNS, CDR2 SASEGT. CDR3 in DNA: TGTGCCAGCAGTGTTACGGGGCGACAAAATCAGCCCCAGCATTTT. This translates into CASSVTGRQNQPQHF.

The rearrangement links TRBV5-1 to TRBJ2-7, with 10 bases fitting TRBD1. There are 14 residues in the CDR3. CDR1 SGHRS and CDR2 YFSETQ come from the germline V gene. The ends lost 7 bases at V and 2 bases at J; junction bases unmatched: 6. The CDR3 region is CASGRGQGTYEQYF. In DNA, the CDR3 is TGCGCCAGCGGCCGGGGACAGGGGACCTACGAGCAGTACTTC.

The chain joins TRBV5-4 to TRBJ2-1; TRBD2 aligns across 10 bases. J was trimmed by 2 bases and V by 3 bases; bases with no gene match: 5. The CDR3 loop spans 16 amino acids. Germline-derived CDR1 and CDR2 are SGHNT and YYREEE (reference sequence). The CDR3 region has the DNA TGTGCCAGCAGCTCCCTAGCGGGAGAAACCTACAATGAGCAGTTCTTC. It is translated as CASSSLAGETYNEQFF.

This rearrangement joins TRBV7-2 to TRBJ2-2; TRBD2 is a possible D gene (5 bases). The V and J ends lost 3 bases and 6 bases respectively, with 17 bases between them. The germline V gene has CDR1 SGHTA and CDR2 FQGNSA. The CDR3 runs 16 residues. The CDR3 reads CASSFREPSLPGELFF. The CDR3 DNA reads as TGTGCCAGCAGCTTCCGGGAACCTAGCCTCCCCGGGGAGCTGTTTTTT.

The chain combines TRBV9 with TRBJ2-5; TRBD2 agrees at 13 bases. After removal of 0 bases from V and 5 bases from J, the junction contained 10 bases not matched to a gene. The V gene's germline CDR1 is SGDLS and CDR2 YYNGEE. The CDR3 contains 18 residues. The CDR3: CASSVGGTSGRGYETQYF. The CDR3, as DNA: TGTGCCAGCAGCGTAGGCGGAACTAGCGGGAGGGGTTATGAGACCCAGTACTTC. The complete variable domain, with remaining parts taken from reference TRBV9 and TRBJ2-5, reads DSGVTQTPKHLITATGQRVTLRCSPRSGDLSVYWYQQSLDQGLQFLIQYYNGEERAKGNILERFSAQQFPDLHSELNLSSLELGDSALYFCASSVGGTSGRGYETQYFGPGTRLLVL.

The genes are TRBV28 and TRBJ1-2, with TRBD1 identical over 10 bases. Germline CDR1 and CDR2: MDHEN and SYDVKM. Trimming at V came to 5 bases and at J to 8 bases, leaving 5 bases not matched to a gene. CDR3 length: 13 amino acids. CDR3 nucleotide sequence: TGTGCCAGCAGTGCCGGGACAGGGGTCGGCTACACCTTC. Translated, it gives CASSAGTGVGYTF.

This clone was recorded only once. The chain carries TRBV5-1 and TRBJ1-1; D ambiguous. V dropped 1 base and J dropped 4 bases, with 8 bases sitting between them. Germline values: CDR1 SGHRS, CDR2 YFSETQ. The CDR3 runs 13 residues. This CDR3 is CASSLTAATEAFF. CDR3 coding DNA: TGCGCCAGCAGCTTGACAGCCGCCACTGAAGCTTTCTTT.

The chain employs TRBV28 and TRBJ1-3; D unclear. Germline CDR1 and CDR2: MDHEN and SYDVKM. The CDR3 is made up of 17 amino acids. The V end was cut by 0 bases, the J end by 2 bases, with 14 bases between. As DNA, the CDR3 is TGTGCCAGCAGTTTATGGTCGGGAACCGGAGCTGGAAACACCATATATTTT. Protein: CASSLWSGTGAGNTIYF.

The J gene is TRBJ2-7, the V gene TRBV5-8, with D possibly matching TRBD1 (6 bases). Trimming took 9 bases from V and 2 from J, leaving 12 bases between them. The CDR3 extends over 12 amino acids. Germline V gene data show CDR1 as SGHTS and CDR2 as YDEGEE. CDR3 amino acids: CATRRDTYEQYF. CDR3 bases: TGTGCCACGCGCCGGGACACCTACGAGCAGTACTTC.

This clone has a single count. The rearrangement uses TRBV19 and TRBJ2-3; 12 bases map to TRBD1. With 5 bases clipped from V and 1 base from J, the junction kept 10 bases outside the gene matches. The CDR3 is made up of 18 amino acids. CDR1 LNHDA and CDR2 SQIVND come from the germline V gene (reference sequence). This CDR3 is CASSLLGQGAIGTDTQYF. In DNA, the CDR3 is TGTGCCAGTAGTCTCCTGGGACAGGGGGCTATCGGCACAGATACGCAGTATTTT.

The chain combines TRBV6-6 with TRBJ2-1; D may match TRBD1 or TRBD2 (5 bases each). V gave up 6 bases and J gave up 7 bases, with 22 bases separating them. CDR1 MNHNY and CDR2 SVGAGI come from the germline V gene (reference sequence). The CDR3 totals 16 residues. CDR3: CASSLRDATWGNEQFF. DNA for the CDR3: TGTGCCAGCAGCCTTCGGGACGCTACATGGGGGAATGAGCAGTTCTTC.

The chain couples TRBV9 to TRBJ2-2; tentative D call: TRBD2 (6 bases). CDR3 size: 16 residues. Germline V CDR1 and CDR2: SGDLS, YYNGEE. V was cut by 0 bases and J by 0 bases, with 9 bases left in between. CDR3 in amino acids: CASSVAASANTGELFF. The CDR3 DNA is TGTGCCAGCAGCGTAGCGGCTAGCGCGAACACCGGGGAGCTGTTTTTT.